Shown below are 25 T cell receptor beta chains from a single sample sequenced in a study of T-cell reconstitution after alpha-beta-depleted transplantation in children. Unique molecular identifiers were used in preparing the TCRbeta library. TCRdb passed the PCR reads through MiXCR, listing each CDR3 protein once. The sample lists a few hundred thousand distinct CDR3 sequences, about 9.3% occurring once. Sample: PBMCs from the stem cell graft donor, taken from the stem cell graft. These receptors all stem from a human donor who donated a stem cell graft to a child with acute lymphoblastic leukemia.

This clonotype was observed a handful of times. This chain links TRBV11-1 with TRBJ2-7, with 9 bases lining up with TRBD2. Trimming at V came to 2 bases and at J to 3 bases, leaving 14 bases not matched to a gene. Per the germline V gene, CDR1 is SGHAT and CDR2 is FQDESV (reference sequence). CDR3 length equals 18 residues. CDR3 coding DNA: TGTGCCAGCAGCTTAACGAGCGGGGGGCAGACGGACCTCTACGAGCAGTACTTC. It specifies CASSLTSGGQTDLYEQYF.

The chain joins TRBV28 to TRBJ1-2; perhaps TRBD1 as D (6 bases). Germline values: CDR1 MDHEN, CDR2 SYDVKM. Trimming pared 3 bases from V and 2 bases from J, leaving 19 bases between. CDR3 length: 17 amino acids. In nucleotides, the CDR3 is TGTGCCAGCAGTTTTTCGTTGGGGGCTCATTCCAACTATGGCTACACCTTC. Amino acid sequence: CASSFSLGAHSNYGYTF.

This rearrangement joins TRBV5-1 to TRBJ1-1, with 9 bases identical to TRBD1. Germline CDR1 SGHRS, CDR2 YFSETQ. Trimming removed 3 bases from V and 1 base from J; junction bases left unmatched: 4. CDR3 length: 15 residues. CDR3 nucleotide sequence: TGCGCCAGCAGCTGGGGGACAGGGCGGAACACTGAAGCTTTCTTT. Translated: CASSWGTGRNTEAFF.

Ten or more counts support this clonotype. The chain is built from TRBV7-9 and TRBJ2-1, with unresolved D. The V and J ends lost 2 bases and 4 bases respectively, with 6 bases between them. This CDR3 spans 13 amino acids. Germline V lookup: CDR1 SEHNR, CDR2 FQNEAQ (reference sequence). The chain's CDR3 is CASSLLEYNEQFF. Here the CDR3 DNA reads TGTGCCAGCAGCTTACTAGAATACAATGAGCAGTTCTTC.

This sequence joins TRBV29-1 and TRBJ1-4; weak D call: TRBD1 (5 bases). The germline gives CDR1 SQVTM, CDR2 ANQGSEA. This CDR3 has 12 amino acids. V lost 0 bases and J lost 11, with 10 bases in between. CDR3 sequence (DNA): TGCAGCGTTGAAGATTTGGAGGGGAAACTGTTTTTT. It yields the protein CSVEDLEGKLFF.

This chain joins TRBV7-9 and TRBJ2-1; TRBD2 agrees at 12 bases. This CDR3 is 16 amino acids long. Germline V gives CDR1 SEHNR, CDR2 FQNEAQ (reference sequence). The trim removed 2 bases at V and 5 bases at J, leaving 4 bases unmatched. The CDR3: CASSLRLAGGHNEQFF. The CDR3 coding sequence is TGTGCCAGCAGCTTACGGCTAGCGGGAGGGCACAATGAGCAGTTCTTC.

The rearrangement joins TRBV12-3 or TRBV12-4 to TRBJ2-5; D not resolved. The V end lost 0 bases, the J end lost 4 bases, and 12 bases lay between the germline ends. CDR3 length equals 15 residues. Written as DNA, the CDR3 is TGTGCCAGCAGTTTAGCGTCGTGGGGTAGAGAGACCCAGTACTTC. Translated: CASSLASWGRETQYF.

This clonotype was recorded at least ten times. This chain connects TRBV29-1 to TRBJ2-2, with 7 bases fitting TRBD2. Unmatched junction bases numbered 3, after V lost 4 bases and J lost 7 bases. The germline gives CDR1 SQVTM, CDR2 ANQGSEA. This CDR3 region has 12 residues. CDR3 nucleotides: TGCAGCGTTGGGGAGGGAGGCGGGGAGCTGTTTTTT. Amino acids: CSVGEGGGELFF.

This clonotype was found a few times. The chain combines TRBV15 with TRBJ2-1, with 8 bases identical to TRBD2. Germline CDR1 is LNHNV and CDR2 is YYDKDF (reference sequence). The CDR3 spans 13 residues. V dropped 5 bases and J dropped 5; count of bases not matched to a gene: 2. For the CDR3, the DNA is TGTGCCACCAGCCGGACTAGCCACAATGAGCAGTTCTTC. It encodes CATSRTSHNEQFF.

This clonotype was counted only a few times. The V and J genes are TRBV5-1 and TRBJ2-7, with D possibly being TRBD1 (5 bases). This CDR3 region has 16 residues. Germline V gene sequence: CDR1 SGHRS, CDR2 YFSETQ. Trimming left V 0 bases short and J 0 bases short, with 13 bases between. CDR3 nucleotide sequence: TGCGCCAGCAGCTTGGGCCCCAGGGTTACCTCCTACGAGCAGTACTTC. Translating gives CASSLGPRVTSYEQYF.

This clonotype was counted ten times or more. The J gene is TRBJ2-1, the V gene TRBV20-1, with 8 bases identical to TRBD2. The V segment lost 6 bases and the J segment 5 bases; nucleotides outside the gene matches: 12. This CDR3 comprises 15 residues. CDR1 and CDR2 (germline): DFQATT, SNEGSKA (reference sequence). CDR3 nucleotides: TGCAGTGCCCCTAAGGCGGGTAGCGGGAACAATGAGCAGTTCTTC. This sequence encodes CSAPKAGSGNNEQFF.

This clonotype has only a few counts. The CDR3 spells CASLPGTGGTDTQYF. CDR3 bases: TGTGCCAGCCTACCCGGGACAGGGGGCACAGATACGCAGTATTTT. The rearrangement joins TRBV27 to TRBJ2-3; 10 bases are shared with TRBD1. This CDR3 spans 15 amino acids. V dropped 8 bases and J dropped 1; count of bases not matched to a gene: 6. Per germline, CDR1 MNHEY and CDR2 SMNVEV (reference sequence).

V gene TRBV12-3 or TRBV12-4 combines with J gene TRBJ2-4, with unresolved D. The CDR3 runs to 16 residues. V dropped 6 bases and J dropped 0 bases, with 15 bases sitting between them. As DNA, the CDR3 is TGTGCCAGCAGCCACGGCAGAATGCTAGCCAAAAACATTCAGTACTTC. It translates to CASSHGRMLAKNIQYF.

The chain links TRBV4-2 to TRBJ1-2, with D possibly TRBD1 on 5 matching bases. Germline CDR1 and CDR2: LGHNA and YNFKEQ. The CDR3 is 18 amino acids. The V gene lost 1 base and the J gene lost 4 bases, with 22 bases spanning the gap. The CDR3 is CASSQAVSKGLVSYGYTF. DNA for the CDR3: TGTGCCAGCAGCCAAGCTGTATCGAAGGGACTTGTGTCCTATGGCTACACCTTC.

Of note for this clonotype: Sequence at one end of the junction differs from germline and may be a read error. The chain employs TRBV7-2 and TRBJ2-4; the D gene could be TRBD1 or TRBD2 (5 bases each). The length of the CDR3 is 12 residues. The germline V gene has CDR1 SGHTA and CDR2 FQGNSA. The CDR3 loop reads CASGLAKDIQYF. The CDR3 nucleotides are TGTGCCAGCGGCTTAGCGAAGGACATTCAGTACTTT.

This clonotype was seen a single time. The chain links TRBV7-2 to TRBJ2-7; TRBD2 matches 12 bases. Germline trimming cut 7 bases from V and 2 bases from J; bases unmatched to any gene: 3. Germline V gene sequence: CDR1 SGHTA, CDR2 FQGNSA. The CDR3 is made up of 14 amino acids. CDR3 loop: CASTGLAGPYEQYF. Here the CDR3 DNA reads TGTGCCAGCACTGGACTAGCGGGACCCTACGAGCAGTACTTC.

This clonotype was picked up a small number of times. The chain has TRBV20-1 and TRBJ2-3; 7 nucleotides agree with TRBD1. The CDR3 totals 15 residues. Germline assignment: CDR1 DFQATT and CDR2 SNEGSKA (reference sequence). J was trimmed by 1 base and V by 2 bases; bases with no gene match: 6. CDR3: CSARIETGGTDTQYF. CDR3 nucleotide sequence: TGCAGTGCTAGAATCGAAACAGGGGGCACAGATACGCAGTATTTT.

This clonotype was observed at least ten times. The chain is built from TRBV28 and TRBJ1-5; 7 nucleotides align to TRBD1. Germline V CDR1 and CDR2: MDHEN, SYDVKM. The CDR3 has 15 amino acids. The J segment lost 3 bases and the V segment lost 4 bases, leaving 6 bases of the junction unmatched. The CDR3 DNA sequence: TGTGCCAGCAGTTCCGACAGGGAGATCAATCAGCCCCAGCATTTT. Amino acid sequence: CASSSDREINQPQHF.

This chain uses TRBV4-2 with TRBJ2-7; no clear D gene. V lost 4 bases and J 0 bases, leaving 19 bases between the germline ends. Germline V gene lookup returns CDR1 LGHNA and CDR2 YNFKEQ. This CDR3 comprises 17 residues. For the CDR3, the DNA is TGTGCCAGCAGCCCAAACTCACCCTTCGATAGCTCCTACGAGCAGTACTTC. It codes for CASSPNSPFDSSYEQYF.

This clonotype was seen a few times. The chain recombines TRBV12-3 or TRBV12-4 with TRBJ2-3, with D perhaps TRBD1 or TRBD2 (5 bases each). V was clipped by 5 bases and J by 2 bases, with 11 bases between them. The CDR3 sequence is 14 residues long. The CDR3 reads CASSRDRDTDTQYF. The CDR3 DNA sequence: TGTGCCAGCAGTAGGGACCGAGACACAGATACGCAGTATTTT.

This clonotype was counted a few times. The chain is built from TRBV29-1 and TRBJ2-3; 7 bases line up with TRBD2. Germline V CDR1 and CDR2: SQVTM, ANQGSEA. The CDR3 has 14 amino acids. V gave up 3 bases and J gave up 5 bases; unmatched junction bases: 8. The CDR3 spells CSVEGGRGGDTQYF. The DNA for the CDR3 is TGCAGCGTTGAGGGCGGGAGAGGAGGAGATACGCAGTATTTT.

This sequence joins TRBV2 and TRBJ2-1, with 10 bases that match TRBD1. With 5 bases clipped from V and 4 bases from J, the junction kept 5 bases outside the gene matches. The germline V gene has CDR1 SNHLY and CDR2 FYNNEI. CDR3 length equals 15 residues. CDR3 DNA sequence: TGTGCCAGCAGTTTCCGGGACAGGGGTTACAATGAGCAGTTCTTC. It encodes CASSFRDRGYNEQFF.

CDR3: CASSLGPHYYNEQFF. The CDR3 bases are TGTGCCAGCAGCTTAGGGCCCCACTACTACAATGAGCAGTTCTTC. The chain carries TRBV7-9 and TRBJ2-1; the D is unclear. This CDR3 contains 15 residues. The germline V and J ends were trimmed by 1 base and 3 bases, with 10 bases remaining between them. The V gene's germline CDR1 is SEHNR and CDR2 FQNEAQ (reference sequence). Drawing the rest from reference TRBV7-9 and TRBJ2-1, the complete variable domain is DTGVSQNPRHKITKRGQNVTFRCDPISEHNRLYWYRQTLGQGPEFLTYFQNEAQLEKSRLLSDRFSAERPKGSFSTLEIQRTEQGDSAMYLCASSLGPHYYNEQFFGPGTRLTVL.

This chain joins TRBV12-3 or TRBV12-4 and TRBJ2-7; 13 bases are shared with TRBD2. CDR3 size: 15 residues. Losses at the gene ends were 3 bases for V and 4 bases for J; bases not matched to a gene: 3. This CDR3 is CASSFLLAGGYEQYF. CDR3 DNA: TGTGCCAGCAGTTTCCTACTAGCGGGAGGGTACGAGCAGTACTTC.

This clonotype was recorded a few times. This chain uses TRBV27 with TRBJ2-5, with 9 nucleotides matching TRBD1. The CDR3 loop spans 17 amino acids. V shed 0 bases and J 1 base; nucleotides not matched to a gene: 6. CDR1 MNHEY and CDR2 SMNVEV come from the germline V gene (reference sequence). This CDR3 reads CASSLSGTGFAQETQYF. The CDR3 DNA is TGTGCCAGCAGTTTATCTGGGACAGGGTTCGCCCAAGAGACCCAGTACTTC.